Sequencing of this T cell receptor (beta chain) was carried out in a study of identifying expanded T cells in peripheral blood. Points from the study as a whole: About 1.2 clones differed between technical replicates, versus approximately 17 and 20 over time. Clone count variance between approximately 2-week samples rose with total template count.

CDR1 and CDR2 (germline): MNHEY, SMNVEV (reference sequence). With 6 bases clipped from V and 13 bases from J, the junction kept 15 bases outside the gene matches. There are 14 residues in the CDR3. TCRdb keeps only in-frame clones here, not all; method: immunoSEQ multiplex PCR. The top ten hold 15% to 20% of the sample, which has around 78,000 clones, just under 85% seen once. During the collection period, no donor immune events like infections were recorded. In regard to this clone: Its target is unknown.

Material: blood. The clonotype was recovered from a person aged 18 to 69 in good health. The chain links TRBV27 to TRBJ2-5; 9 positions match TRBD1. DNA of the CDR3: TGTGCCAGCAGCCCCGGGACAGGGACAAGAGAATGGTACTTC. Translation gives CASSPGTGTREWYF.